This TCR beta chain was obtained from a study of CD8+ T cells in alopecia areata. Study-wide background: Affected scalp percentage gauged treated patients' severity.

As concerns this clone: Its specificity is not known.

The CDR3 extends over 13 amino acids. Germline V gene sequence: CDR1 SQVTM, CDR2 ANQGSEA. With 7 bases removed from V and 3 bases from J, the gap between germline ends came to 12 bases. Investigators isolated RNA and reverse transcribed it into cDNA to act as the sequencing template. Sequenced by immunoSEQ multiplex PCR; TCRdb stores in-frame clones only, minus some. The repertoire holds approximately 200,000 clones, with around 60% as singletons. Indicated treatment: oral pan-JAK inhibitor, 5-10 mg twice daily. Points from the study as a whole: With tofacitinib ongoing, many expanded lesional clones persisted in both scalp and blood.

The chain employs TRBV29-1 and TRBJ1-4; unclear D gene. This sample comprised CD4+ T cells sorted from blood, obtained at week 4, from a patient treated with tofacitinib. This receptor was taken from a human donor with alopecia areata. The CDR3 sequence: CSGREFANEKLFF. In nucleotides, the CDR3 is TGCAGCGGCCGGGAATTCGCTAATGAAAAACTGTTTTTT.